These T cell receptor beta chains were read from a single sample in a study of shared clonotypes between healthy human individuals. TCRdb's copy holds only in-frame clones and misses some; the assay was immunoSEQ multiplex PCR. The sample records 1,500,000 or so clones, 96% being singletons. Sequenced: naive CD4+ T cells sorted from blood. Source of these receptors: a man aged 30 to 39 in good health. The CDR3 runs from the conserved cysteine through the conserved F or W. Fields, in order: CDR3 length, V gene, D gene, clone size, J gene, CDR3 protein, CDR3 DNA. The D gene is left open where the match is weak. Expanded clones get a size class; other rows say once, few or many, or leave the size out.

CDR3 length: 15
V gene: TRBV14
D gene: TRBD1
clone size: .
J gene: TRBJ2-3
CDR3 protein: CASSLRTGRTDTQYF
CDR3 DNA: TGTGCCAGCAGCCTCCGGACAGGGCGCACAGATACGCAGTATTTT

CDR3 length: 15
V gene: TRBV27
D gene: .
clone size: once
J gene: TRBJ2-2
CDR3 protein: CASSLAAANTGELFF
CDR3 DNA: TGTGCCAGCAGTTTGGCAGCAGCGAACACCGGGGAGCTGTTTTTT

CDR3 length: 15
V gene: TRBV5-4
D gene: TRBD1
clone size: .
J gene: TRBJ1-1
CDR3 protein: CASSRQLTGGFEAFF
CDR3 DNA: TGTGCCAGCAGCCGCCAATTAACAGGGGGGTTCGAAGCTTTCTTT

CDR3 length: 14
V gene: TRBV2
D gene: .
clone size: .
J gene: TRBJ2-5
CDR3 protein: CASSRLTDQETQYF
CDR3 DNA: TGTGCCAGCAGTAGGTTAACGGACCAAGAGACCCAGTACTTC

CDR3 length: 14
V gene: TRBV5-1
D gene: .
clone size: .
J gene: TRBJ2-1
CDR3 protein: CASSPGLPDNEQFF
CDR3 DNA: TGCGCCAGCAGCCCCGGCTTGCCCGACAATGAGCAGTTCTTC

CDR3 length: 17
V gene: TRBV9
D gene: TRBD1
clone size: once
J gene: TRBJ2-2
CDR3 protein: CASSVGVTGAYTGELFF
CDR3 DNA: TGTGCCAGCAGCGTAGGTGTGACAGGGGCCTACACCGGGGAGCTGTTTTTT

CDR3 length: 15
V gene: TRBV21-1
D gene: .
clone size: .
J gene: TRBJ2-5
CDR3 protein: CAFQGGRGFQETQYF
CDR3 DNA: TGTGCCTTCCAGGGGGGGCGAGGATTCCAGGAGACCCAGTACTTC

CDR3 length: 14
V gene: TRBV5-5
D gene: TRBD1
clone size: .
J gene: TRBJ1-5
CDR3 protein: CASSWGQGNQPQHF
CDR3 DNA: TGTGCCAGCAGCTGGGGACAGGGCAATCAGCCCCAGCATTTT

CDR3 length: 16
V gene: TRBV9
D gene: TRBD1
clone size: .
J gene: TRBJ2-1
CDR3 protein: CASSERQGSSYNEQFF
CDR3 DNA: TGTGCCAGCAGCGAACGACAGGGAAGCTCCTACAATGAGCAGTTCTTC

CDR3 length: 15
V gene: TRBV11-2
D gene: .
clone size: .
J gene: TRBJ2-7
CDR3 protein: CASSLVTGSYYEQYF
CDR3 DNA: TGTGCCAGCAGCTTAGTGACAGGTTCGTACTACGAGCAGTACTTC

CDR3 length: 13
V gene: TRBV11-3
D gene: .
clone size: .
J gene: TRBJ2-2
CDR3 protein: CASSLRGTGELFF
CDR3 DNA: TGTGCCAGCAGCCTGAGGGGAACCGGGGAGCTGTTTTTT

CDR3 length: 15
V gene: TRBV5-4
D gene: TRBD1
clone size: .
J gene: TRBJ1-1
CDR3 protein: CASTPQTGAGTEAFF
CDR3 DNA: TGTGCCAGCACCCCCCAGACAGGGGCGGGTACTGAAGCTTTCTTT

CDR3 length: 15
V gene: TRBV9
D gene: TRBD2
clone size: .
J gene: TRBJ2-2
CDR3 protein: CASSRTSADTGELFF
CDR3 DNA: TGTGCCAGCAGCCGGACTAGCGCGGACACCGGGGAGCTGTTTTTT

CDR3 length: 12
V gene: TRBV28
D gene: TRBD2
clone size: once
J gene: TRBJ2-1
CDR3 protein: CASSLRLGEGFF
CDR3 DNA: TGTGCCAGCAGTCTCCGACTAGGGGAGGGGTTCTTC

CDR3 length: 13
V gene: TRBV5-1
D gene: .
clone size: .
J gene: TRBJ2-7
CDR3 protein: CASSFDRLYEQYF
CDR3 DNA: TGCGCCAGCAGCTTTGACAGACTCTACGAGCAGTACTTC

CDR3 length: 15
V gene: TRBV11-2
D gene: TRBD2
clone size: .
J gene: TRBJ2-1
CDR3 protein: CASSSGLAGVNEQFF
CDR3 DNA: TGTGCCAGCAGCTCAGGACTAGCGGGAGTGAATGAGCAGTTCTTC

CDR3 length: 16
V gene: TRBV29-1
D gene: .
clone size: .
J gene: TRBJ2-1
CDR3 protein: CSVAPERERYYNEQFF
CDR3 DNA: TGCAGCGTTGCGCCTGAACGCGAAAGATACTACAATGAGCAGTTCTTC

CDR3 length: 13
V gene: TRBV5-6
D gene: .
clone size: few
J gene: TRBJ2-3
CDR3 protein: CASSLGGTDTQYF
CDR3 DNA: TGTGCCAGCAGCTTGGGGGGCACAGATACGCAGTATTTT

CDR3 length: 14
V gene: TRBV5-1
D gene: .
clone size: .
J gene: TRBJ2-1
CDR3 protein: CASSLLREYNEQFF
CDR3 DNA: TGCGCCAGTAGCCTCCTTCGGGAGTACAATGAGCAGTTCTTC

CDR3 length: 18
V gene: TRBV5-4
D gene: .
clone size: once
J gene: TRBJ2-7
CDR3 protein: CASSLGPAGTLTSYEQYF
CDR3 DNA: TGTGCCAGCAGCTTGGGGCCGGCAGGGACCCTTACCAGCTACGAGCAGTACTTC

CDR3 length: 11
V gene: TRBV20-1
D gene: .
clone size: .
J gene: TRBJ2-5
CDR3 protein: CSASSQETQYF
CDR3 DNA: TGCAGTGCTAGTAGCCAAGAGACCCAGTACTTC

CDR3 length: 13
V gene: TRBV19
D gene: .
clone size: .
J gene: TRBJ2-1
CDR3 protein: CASKKTIENEQFF
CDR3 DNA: TGTGCCAGTAAGAAGACTATCGAAAATGAGCAGTTCTTC

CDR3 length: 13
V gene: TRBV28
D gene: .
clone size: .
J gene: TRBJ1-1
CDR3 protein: CASSLPLLTEAFF
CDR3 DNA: TGTGCCAGCAGTTTACCTCTCCTGACTGAAGCTTTCTTT

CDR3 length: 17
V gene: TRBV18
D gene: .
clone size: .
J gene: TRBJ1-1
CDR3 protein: CASSLKRVGGIHTEAFF
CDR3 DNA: TGTGCCAGCTCCCTGAAAAGGGTAGGGGGGATACACACTGAAGCTTTCTTT

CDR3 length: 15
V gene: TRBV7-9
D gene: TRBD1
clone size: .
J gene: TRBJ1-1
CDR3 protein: CASSLEGQGRYEAFF
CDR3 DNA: TGTGCCAGCAGCTTAGAGGGACAGGGTAGATATGAAGCTTTCTTT

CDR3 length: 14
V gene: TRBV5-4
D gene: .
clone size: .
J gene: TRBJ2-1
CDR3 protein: CASSSTDSTNEQFF
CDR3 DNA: TGTGCCAGCAGCTCGACTGACAGCACCAATGAGCAGTTCTTC

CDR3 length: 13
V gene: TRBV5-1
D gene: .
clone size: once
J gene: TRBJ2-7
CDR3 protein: CASSLGLTYEQYF
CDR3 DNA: TGCGCCAGCAGCCTGGGACTTACCTACGAGCAGTACTTC

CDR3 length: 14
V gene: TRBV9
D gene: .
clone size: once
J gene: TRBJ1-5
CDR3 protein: CASSVGVGDQPQHF
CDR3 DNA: TGTGCCAGCAGCGTAGGGGTTGGGGATCAGCCCCAGCATTTT

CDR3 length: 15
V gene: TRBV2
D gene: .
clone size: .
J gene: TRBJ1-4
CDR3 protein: CASNQHPATNEKLFF
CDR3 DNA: TGTGCCAGCAATCAGCACCCTGCAACTAATGAAAAACTGTTTTTT

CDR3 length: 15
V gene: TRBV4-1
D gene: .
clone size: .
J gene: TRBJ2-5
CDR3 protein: CASSQGPSKEETQYF
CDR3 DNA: TGCGCCAGCAGCCAAGGCCCTTCTAAGGAGGAGACCCAGTACTTC

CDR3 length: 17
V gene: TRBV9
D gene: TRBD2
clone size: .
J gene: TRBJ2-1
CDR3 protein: CASSVGPSGRDYNEQFF
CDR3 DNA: TGTGCCAGCAGCGTAGGCCCTAGCGGGAGGGATTACAATGAGCAGTTCTTC

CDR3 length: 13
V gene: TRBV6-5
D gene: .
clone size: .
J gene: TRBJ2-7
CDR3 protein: CASRQASSYEQYF
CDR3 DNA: TGTGCCAGTAGACAGGCCAGCTCCTACGAGCAGTACTTC

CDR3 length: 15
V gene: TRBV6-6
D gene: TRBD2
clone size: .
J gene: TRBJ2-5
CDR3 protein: CASSYSTSGQETQYF
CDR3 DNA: TGTGCCAGCAGTTACTCCACTAGCGGGCAAGAGACCCAGTACTTC

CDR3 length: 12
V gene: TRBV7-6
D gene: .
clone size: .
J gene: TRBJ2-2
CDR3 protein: CASSFGTGELFF
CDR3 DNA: TGTGCCAGCAGCTTTGGGACCGGGGAGCTGTTTTTT

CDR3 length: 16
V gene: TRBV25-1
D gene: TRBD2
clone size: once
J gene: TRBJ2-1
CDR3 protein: CASSEYATSGRVEQFF
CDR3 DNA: TGTGCCAGCAGTGAATATGCGACTAGCGGGAGAGTTGAGCAGTTCTTC

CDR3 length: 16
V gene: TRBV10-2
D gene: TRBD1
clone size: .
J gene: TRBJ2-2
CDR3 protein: CASSDRQGARIGELFF
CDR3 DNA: TGCGCCAGCAGTGATCGTCAGGGGGCGCGGATAGGGGAGCTGTTTTTT

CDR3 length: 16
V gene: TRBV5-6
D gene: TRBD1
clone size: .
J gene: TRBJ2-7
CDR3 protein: CASSLALGTGSSEQYF
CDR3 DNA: TGTGCCAGCAGCTTGGCGTTGGGGACAGGGTCCTCCGAGCAGTACTTC

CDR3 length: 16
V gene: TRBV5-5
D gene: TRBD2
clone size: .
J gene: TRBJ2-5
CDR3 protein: CASSAGTTSGSETQYF
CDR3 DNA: TGTGCCAGCAGCGCCGGAACCACTAGCGGATCCGAGACCCAGTACTTC

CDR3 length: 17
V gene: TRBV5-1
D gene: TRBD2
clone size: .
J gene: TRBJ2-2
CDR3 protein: CASTSTSGSAYTGELFF
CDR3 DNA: TGCGCCAGCACCTCAACTAGCGGGAGCGCGTACACCGGGGAGCTGTTTTTT

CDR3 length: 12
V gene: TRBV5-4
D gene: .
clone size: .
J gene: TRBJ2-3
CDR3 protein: CASSSRSDTQYF
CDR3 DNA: TGTGCCAGCAGCTCCCGGTCAGATACGCAGTATTTT

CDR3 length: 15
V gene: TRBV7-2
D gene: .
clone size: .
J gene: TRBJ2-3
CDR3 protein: CASSRLLSRSDTQYF
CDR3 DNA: TGTGCCAGCAGCAGACTACTTTCCCGGAGTGATACGCAGTATTTT

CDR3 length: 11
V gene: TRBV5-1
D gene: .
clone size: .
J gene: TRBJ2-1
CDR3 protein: CASRKGNEQFF
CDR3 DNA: TGCGCCAGCAGAAAAGGGAATGAGCAGTTCTTC

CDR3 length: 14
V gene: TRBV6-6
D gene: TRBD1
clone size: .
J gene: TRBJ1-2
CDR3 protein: CASSYRQGNYGYTF
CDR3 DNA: TGTGCCAGCAGTTACCGACAGGGGAACTATGGCTACACCTTC

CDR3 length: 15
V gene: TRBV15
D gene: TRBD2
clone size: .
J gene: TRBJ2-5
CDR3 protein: CATSRERTSGVNQYF
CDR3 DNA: TGTGCCACCAGCAGAGAAAGGACTAGCGGGGTTAACCAGTACTTC

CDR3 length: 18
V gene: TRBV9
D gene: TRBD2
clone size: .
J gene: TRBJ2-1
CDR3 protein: CASSVVWLTSGKCIEQFF
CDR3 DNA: TGTGCCAGCAGCGTAGTTTGGTTGACTAGCGGGAAGTGTATTGAGCAGTTCTTC

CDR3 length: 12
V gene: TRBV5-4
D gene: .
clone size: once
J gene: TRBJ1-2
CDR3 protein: CASSFQGGGYTF
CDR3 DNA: TGTGCCAGCAGCTTCCAGGGAGGCGGCTACACCTTC

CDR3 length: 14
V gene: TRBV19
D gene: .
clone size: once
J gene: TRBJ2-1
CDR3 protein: CASSIRVSYNEQFF
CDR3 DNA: TGTGCCAGTAGTATTCGGGTATCCTACAATGAGCAGTTCTTC

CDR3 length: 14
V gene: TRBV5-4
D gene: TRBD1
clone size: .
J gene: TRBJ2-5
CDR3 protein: CASSWGQIQETQYF
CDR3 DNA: TGTGCCAGCAGCTGGGGACAGATCCAAGAGACCCAGTACTTC

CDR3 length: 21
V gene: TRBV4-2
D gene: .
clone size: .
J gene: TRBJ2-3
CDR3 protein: CASSRRPGHLARTKGTDTQYF
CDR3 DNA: TGTGCCAGCAGCCGCCGACCGGGACATTTGGCCAGGACCAAGGGGACAGATACGCAGTATTTT